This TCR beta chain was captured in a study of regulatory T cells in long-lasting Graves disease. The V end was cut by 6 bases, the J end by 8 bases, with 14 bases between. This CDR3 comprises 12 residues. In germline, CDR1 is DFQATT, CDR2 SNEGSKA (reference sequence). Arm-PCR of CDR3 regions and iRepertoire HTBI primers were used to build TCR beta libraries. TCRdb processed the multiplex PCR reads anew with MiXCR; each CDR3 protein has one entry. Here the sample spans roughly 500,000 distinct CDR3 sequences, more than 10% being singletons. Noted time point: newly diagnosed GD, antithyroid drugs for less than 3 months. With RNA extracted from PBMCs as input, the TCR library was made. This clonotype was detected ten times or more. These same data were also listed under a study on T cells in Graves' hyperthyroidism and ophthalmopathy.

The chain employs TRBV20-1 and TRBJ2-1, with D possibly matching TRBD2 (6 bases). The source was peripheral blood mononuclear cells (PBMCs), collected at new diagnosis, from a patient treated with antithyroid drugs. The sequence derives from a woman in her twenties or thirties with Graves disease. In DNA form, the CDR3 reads TGCAGTGCCCTAGCGAGAGGGGATGAGCAGTTCTTC. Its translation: CSALARGDEQFF.